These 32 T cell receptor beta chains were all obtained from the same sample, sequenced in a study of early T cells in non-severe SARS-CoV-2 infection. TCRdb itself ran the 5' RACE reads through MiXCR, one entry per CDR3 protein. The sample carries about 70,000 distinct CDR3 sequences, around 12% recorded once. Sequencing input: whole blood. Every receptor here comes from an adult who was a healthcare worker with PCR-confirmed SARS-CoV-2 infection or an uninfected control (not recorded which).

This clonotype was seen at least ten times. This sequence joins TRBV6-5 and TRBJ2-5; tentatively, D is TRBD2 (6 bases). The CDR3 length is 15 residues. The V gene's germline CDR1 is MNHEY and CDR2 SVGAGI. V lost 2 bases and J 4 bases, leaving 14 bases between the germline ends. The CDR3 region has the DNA TGTGCCAGCAGTTACGATGCCGGGAGCAGAGAGACCCAGTACTTC. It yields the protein CASSYDAGSRETQYF.

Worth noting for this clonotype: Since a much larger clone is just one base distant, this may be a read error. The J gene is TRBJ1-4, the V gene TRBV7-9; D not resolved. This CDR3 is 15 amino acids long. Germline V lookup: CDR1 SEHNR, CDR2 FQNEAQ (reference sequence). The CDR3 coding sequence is TGTGCCAGCAGCTTAGAAGGGTTTTGGATCGAAAAACTGTCTTTT. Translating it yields CASSLEGFWIEKLSF.

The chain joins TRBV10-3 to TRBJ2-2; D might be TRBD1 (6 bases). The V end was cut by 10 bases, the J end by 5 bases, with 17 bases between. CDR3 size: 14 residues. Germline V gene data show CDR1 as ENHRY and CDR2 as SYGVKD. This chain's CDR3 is CASKTGEWTGELFF. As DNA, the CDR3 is TGTGCCAGCAAGACAGGCGAGTGGACCGGGGAGCTGTTTTTT.

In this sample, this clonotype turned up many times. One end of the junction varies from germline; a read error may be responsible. The CDR3 spells CASSLSQGGTYDQYF. The CDR3 nucleotides read TGTGCCAGCAGTTTATCGCAGGGGGGGACCTACGATCAGTACTTC. The chain links TRBV6-2 or TRBV6-3 to TRBJ2-7; perhaps D is TRBD1 or TRBD2 (7 bases each). The CDR3 extends over 15 amino acids. Germline V gene lookup returns CDR1 MNHEY and CDR2 SVGEGT.

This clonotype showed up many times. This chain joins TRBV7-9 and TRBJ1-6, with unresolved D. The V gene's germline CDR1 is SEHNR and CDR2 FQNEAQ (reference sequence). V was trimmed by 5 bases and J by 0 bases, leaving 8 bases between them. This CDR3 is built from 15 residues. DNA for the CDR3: TGTGCCAGCAGCAACCCCAGCTCCTATAATTCACCCCTCCACTTT. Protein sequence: CASSNPSSYNSPLHF.

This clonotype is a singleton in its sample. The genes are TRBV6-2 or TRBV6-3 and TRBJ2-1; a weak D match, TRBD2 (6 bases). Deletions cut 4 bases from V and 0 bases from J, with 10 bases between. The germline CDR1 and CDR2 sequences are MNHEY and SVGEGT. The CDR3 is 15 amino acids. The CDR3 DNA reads TGTGCCAGCAGTTTTAGCGGAAGCTCCTACAATGAGCAGTTCTTC. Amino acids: CASSFSGSSYNEQFF.

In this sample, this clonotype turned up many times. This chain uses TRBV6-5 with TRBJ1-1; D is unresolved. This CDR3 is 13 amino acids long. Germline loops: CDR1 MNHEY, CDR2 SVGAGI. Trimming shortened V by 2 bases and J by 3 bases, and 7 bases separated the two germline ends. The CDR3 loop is CASSYVRDTEAFF. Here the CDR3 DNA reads TGTGCCAGCAGTTACGTTAGGGACACTGAAGCTTTCTTT.

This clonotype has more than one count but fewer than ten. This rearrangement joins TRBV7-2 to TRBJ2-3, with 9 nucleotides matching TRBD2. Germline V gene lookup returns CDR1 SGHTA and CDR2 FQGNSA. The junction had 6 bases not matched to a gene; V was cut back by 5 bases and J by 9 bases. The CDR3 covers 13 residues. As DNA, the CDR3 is TGTGCCAGCAGCCTTAGCGGGGGTGAAACGCAGTATTTT. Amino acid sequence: CASSLSGGETQYF.

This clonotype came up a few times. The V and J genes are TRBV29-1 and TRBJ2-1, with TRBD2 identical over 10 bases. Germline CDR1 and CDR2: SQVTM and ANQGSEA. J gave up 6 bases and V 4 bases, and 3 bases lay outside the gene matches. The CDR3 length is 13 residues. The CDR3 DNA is TGCAGCGTTGTTCCTAGCGGGAGCAATGAGCAGTTCTTC. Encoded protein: CSVVPSGSNEQFF.

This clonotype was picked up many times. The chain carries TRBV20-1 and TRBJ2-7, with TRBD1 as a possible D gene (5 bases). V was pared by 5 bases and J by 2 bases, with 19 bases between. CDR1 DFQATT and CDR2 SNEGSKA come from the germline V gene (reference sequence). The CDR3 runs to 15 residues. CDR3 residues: CSAADRDGSTYEQYF. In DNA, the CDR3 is TGCAGTGCTGCTGACAGAGACGGTTCGACCTACGAGCAGTACTTC.

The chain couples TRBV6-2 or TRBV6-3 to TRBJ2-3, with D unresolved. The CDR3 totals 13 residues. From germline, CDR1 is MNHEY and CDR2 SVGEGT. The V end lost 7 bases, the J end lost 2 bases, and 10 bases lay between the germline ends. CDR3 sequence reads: CASKEHITDTQYF. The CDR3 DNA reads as TGTGCCAGCAAGGAGCATATCACAGATACGCAGTATTTT.

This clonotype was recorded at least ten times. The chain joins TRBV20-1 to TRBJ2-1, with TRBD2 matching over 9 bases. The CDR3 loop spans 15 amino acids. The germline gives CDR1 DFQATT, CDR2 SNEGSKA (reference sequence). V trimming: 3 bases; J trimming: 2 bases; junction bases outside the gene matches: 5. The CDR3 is CSARPLAGPYNEQFF. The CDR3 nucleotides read TGCAGTGCTAGGCCTCTAGCGGGACCCTACAATGAGCAGTTCTTC.

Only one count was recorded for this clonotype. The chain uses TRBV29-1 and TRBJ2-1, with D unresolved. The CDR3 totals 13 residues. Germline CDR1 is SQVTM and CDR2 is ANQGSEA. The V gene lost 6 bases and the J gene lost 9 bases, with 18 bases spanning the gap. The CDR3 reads CSVSLAALGEQFF. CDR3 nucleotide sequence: TGCAGCGTCTCGCTGGCAGCCCTGGGTGAGCAGTTCTTC.

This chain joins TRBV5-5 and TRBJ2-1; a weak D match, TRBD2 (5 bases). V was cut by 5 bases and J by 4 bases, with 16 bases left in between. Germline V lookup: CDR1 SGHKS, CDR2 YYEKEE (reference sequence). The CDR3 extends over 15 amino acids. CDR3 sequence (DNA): TGTGCCAGCAGTTCGAAGGACTCAAAGTACAATGAGCAGTTCTTC. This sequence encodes CASSSKDSKYNEQFF.

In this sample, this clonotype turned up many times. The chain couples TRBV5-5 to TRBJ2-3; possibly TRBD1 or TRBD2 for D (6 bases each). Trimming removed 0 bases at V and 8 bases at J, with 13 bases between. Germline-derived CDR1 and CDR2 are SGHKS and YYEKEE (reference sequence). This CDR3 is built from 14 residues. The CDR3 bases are TGTGCCAGCAGCTTGGACAGGGCCGGGGGTACGCAGTATTTT. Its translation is CASSLDRAGGTQYF.

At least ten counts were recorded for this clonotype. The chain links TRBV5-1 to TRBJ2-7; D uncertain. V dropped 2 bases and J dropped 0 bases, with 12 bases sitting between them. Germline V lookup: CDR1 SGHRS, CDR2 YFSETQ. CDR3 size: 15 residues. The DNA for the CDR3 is TGCGCCAGCAGCTTATACCGAGAGAGCTCCTACGAGCAGTACTTC. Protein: CASSLYRESSYEQYF.

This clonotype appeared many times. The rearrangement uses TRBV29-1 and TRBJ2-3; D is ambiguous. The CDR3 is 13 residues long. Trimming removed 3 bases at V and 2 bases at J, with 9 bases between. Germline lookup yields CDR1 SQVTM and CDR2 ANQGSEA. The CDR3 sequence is CSVEERHTDTQYF. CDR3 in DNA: TGCAGCGTTGAGGAAAGGCACACAGATACGCAGTATTTT.

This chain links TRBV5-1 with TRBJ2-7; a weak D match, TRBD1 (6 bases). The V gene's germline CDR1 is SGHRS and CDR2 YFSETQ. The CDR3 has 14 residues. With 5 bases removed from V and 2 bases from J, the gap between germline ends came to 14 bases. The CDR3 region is CASSSVAGAYEQYF. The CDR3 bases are TGCGCCAGCAGTTCGGTGGCAGGGGCCTACGAGCAGTACTTC.

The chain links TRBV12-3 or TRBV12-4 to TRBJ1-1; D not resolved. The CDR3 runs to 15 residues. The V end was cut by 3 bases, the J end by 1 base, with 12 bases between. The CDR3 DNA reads TGTGCCAGCAGTTTTCGAGCGGGTCGGAACACTGAAGCTTTCTTT. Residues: CASSFRAGRNTEAFF.

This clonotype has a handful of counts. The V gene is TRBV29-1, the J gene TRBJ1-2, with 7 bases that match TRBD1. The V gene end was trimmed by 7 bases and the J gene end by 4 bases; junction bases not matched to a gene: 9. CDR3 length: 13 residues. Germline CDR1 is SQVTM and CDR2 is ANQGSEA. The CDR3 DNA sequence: TGCAGCGAATCGGACAGGCCCCCCTATGGCTACACCTTC. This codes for CSESDRPPYGYTF.

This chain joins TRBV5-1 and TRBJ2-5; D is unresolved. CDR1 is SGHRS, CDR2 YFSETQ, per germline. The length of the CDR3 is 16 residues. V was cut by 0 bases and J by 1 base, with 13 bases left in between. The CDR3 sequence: CASSLVLGEVQETQYF. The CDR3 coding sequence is TGCGCCAGCAGCTTGGTTTTAGGTGAAGTCCAAGAGACCCAGTACTTC.

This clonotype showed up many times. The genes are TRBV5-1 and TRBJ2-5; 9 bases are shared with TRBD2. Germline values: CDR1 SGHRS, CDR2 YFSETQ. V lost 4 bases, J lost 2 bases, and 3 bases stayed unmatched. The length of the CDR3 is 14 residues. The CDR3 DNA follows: TGCGCCAGCAGCAGGCTAGCGGGGCAAGAGACCCAGTACTTC. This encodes CASSRLAGQETQYF.

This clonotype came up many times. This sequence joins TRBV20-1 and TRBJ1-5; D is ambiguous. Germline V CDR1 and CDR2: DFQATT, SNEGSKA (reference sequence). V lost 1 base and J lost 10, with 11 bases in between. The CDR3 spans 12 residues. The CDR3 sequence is CSARVPPGPQHF. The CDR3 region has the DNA TGCAGTGCTAGAGTTCCCCCAGGACCCCAGCATTTT.

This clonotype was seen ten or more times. The CDR3 loop reads CSVEVPEPHSGANVLTF. As DNA, the CDR3 is TGCAGCGTTGAAGTCCCCGAGCCACACTCTGGGGCCAACGTCCTGACTTTC. The rearrangement links TRBV29-1 to TRBJ2-6; no reliable D call. The CDR3 has 17 residues. The V gene's germline CDR1 is SQVTM and CDR2 ANQGSEA. The V and J ends lost 1 base and 0 bases respectively, with 13 bases between them. The full variable domain, rest sourced from reference TRBV29-1 and TRBJ2-6, is SAVISQKPSRDICQRGTSLTIQCQVDSQVTMMFWYRQQPGQSLTLIATANQGSEATYESGFVIDKFPISRPNLTFSTLTVSNMSPEDSSIYLCSVEVPEPHSGANVLTFGAGSRLTVL.

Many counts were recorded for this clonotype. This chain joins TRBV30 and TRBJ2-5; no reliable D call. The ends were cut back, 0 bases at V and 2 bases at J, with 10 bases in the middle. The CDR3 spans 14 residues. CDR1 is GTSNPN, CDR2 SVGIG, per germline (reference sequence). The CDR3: CAWSVVGQQETQYF. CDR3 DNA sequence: TGTGCCTGGAGTGTGGTAGGGCAGCAAGAGACCCAGTACTTC. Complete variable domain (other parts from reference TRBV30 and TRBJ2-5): SQTIHQWPATLVQPVGSPLSLECTVEGTSNPNLYWYRQAAGRGLQLLFYSVGIGQISSEVPQNLSASRPQDRQFILSSKKLLLSDSGFYLCAWSVVGQQETQYFGPGTRLLVL.

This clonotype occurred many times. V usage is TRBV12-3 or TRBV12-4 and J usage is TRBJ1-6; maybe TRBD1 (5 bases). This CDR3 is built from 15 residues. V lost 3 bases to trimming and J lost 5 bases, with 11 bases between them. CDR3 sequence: CASSLGETHNSPLHF. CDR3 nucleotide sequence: TGTGCCAGCAGTTTGGGGGAGACTCATAATTCACCCCTCCACTTT.

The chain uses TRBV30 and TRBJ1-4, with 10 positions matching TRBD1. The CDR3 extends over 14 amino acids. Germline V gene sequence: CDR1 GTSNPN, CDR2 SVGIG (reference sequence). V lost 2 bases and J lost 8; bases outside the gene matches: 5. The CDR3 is CAWSPGQGQEKLFF. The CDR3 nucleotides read TGTGCCTGGAGTCCGGGACAGGGGCAAGAAAAACTGTTTTTT.

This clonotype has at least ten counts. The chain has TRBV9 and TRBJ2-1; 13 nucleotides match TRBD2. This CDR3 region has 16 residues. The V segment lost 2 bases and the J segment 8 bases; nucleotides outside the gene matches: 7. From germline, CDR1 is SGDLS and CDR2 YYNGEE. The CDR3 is CASSVVRTSGSDEQFF. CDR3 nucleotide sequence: TGTGCCAGCAGCGTTGTGCGGACTAGCGGGAGTGATGAGCAGTTCTTC. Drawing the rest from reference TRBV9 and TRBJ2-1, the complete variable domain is DSGVTQTPKHLITATGQRVTLRCSPRSGDLSVYWYQQSLDQGLQFLIQYYNGEERAKGNILERFSAQQFPDLHSELNLSSLELGDSALYFCASSVVRTSGSDEQFFGPGTRLTVL.

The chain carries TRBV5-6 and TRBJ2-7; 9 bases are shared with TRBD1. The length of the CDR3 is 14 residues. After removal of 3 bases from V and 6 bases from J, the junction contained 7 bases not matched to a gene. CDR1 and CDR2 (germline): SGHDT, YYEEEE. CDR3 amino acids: CASSYRDRASEQYF. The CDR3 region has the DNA TGTGCCAGCAGCTACCGGGACAGGGCAAGCGAGCAGTACTTC.

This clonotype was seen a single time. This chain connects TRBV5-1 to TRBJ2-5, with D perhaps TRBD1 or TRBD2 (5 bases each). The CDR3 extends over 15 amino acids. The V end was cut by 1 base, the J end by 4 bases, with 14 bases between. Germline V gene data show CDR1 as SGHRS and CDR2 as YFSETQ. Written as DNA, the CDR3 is TGCGCCAGCAGCTTGCAACCGGGACCTTTAGAGACCCAGTACTTC. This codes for CASSLQPGPLETQYF.

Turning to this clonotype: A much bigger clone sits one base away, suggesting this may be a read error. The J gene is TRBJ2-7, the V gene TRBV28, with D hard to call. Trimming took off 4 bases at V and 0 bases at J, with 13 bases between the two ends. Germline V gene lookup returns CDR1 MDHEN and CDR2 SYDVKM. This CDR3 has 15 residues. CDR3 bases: TGTGCCAGCAGTTCCCCCGGGTGGGACTCCTACGAGCAGTACTTC. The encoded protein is CASSSPGWDSYEQYF.

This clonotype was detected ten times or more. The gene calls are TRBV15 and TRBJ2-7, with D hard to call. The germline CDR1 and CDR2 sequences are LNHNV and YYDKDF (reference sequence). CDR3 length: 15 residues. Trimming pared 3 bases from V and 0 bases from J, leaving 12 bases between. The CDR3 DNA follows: TGTGCCACCAGCAGCCCTAGAGGCACCTCCTACGAGCAGTACTTC. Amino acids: CATSSPRGTSYEQYF.